This T cell receptor (beta chain) was observed in a study of T cell responses to AZD1222 COVID-19 vaccine. The method was immunoSEQ multiplex PCR; TCRdb's version includes in-frame clones alone and lacks a portion of them. The data show about 100,000 clones, around 87% seen once. Regarding the study as a whole: Two doses of AZD1222 preceded a rise in Spike-specific TCR breadth and depth. Reportedly, close to half of spike-specific TCRs are directed against unmutated variant regions. Seropositivity was recorded at baseline in only a handful of AZD1222 recipients.

The CDR3 covers 18 residues. CDR1 SGHVS and CDR2 FQNEAQ come from the germline V gene. The J segment lost 1 base and the V segment lost 5 bases, leaving 15 bases of the junction unmatched. Details on this clone: Antigen unknown.

The chain carries TRBV7-8 and TRBJ2-7; 9 bases are shared with TRBD1. This TCR was recovered from an adult who received the AZD1222 COVID-19 vaccine. This specimen consisted of peripheral blood, obtained 28 days after the second AZD1222 dose. The CDR3 protein is CASSPMRFPGTGSYEQYF. The CDR3 DNA sequence: TGTGCCAGCAGCCCGATGCGATTTCCCGGGACAGGGTCCTACGAGCAGTACTTC.